Reported below is one TCR beta chain. The data derive from a study of T cells in Graves' hyperthyroidism and ophthalmopathy. Diagnosing involved the use of clinical symptoms, serum thyroxine and TRAb, thyroid ultrasound and orbital computed tomography. Using RNA transcripts as the source, TCR beta CDR3 regions were amplified. HTBI primers were employed in a first-round RT-PCR of the TCR CDR3. MiXCR, applied by TCRdb to the multiplex PCR reads, yields one record per CDR3 protein. The repertoire includes 450,000 to 700,000 distinct CDR3 sequences, 40% to 55% of them detected once, and roughly 19% sits in the top ten. V was cut by 7 bases and J by 4 bases, with 16 bases left in between. In germline, CDR1 is SQVTM, CDR2 ANQGSEA. The CDR3 runs to 13 residues.

The receptor was isolated from an adult woman with Graves' disease, either hyperthyroidism or ophthalmopathy (not recorded which). The specimen sequenced was peripheral blood or thyroid tissue (not recorded which). The gene calls are TRBV29-1 and TRBJ1-1; D is unresolved. The chain's CDR3 is CSAAPSLGTEAFF. The CDR3 nucleotides read TGCAGCGCCGCCCCCTCCCTGGGCACTGAAGCTTTCTTT.